These 19 T cell receptor beta chains share one sample of origin, sequenced in a study of CD8+ T cells in alopecia areata. The treatment: oral pan-JAK inhibitor, 5-10 mg twice daily. TCR sequencing used cDNA made by reverse transcription of extracted RNA. TCRdb keeps only in-frame clones here, not all; method: immunoSEQ multiplex PCR. Among approximately 180,000 clones listed, about 53% were seen once. Sequencing was performed on CD8+ T cells sorted from blood, taken at week 24, from a patient treated with tofacitinib. Receptors were obtained from a human donor with alopecia areata.

V gene TRBV5-4 combines with J gene TRBJ1-1, with D uncertain. V gave up 0 bases and J gave up 1 base, with 4 bases separating them. The CDR3 is made up of 13 amino acids. In germline, CDR1 is SGHNT, CDR2 YYREEE (reference sequence). CDR3 residues: CASSLAKNTEAFF. Written as DNA, the CDR3 is TGTGCCAGCAGCTTGGCGAAGAACACTGAAGCTTTCTTT.

The genes are TRBV12-5 and TRBJ2-7; D is unresolved. The germline V and J ends were trimmed by 5 bases and 0 bases, with 5 bases remaining between them. This CDR3 spans 12 amino acids. The germline V gene encodes CDR1 LGHNT and CDR2 FRNRAP. Here the CDR3 DNA reads TGTGCTAGTGGTCACAACTCCTACGAGCAGTACTTC. This gives the protein CASGHNSYEQYF. The full variable domain, in which reference TRBV12-5 and TRBJ2-7 provide the parts outside the CDR3, is DARVTQTPRHKVTEMGQEVTMRCQPILGHNTVFWYRQTMMQGLELLAYFRNRAPLDDSGMPKDRFSAEMPDATLATLKIQPSEPRDSAVYFCASGHNSYEQYFGPGTRLTVT.

This chain uses TRBV7-9 with TRBJ1-2; D call uncertain. This CDR3 contains 13 residues. Trimming cost V 7 bases and J 6 bases, with 15 bases left between them. Germline CDR1 is SEHNR and CDR2 is FQNEAQ (reference sequence). CDR3 in amino acids: CASNPDWEDGYTF. The CDR3 coding sequence is TGTGCCAGCAACCCCGACTGGGAGGATGGCTACACCTTC.

This chain connects TRBV6-1 to TRBJ2-7; TRBD1 or TRBD2 may be the D gene (5 bases each). Germline-derived CDR1 and CDR2 are MNHNS and SASEGT. The CDR3 sequence is 13 residues long. Trimming took off 6 bases at V and 7 bases at J, with 16 bases between the two ends. The CDR3 reads CASRGDRSFEQYF. For the CDR3, the DNA is TGTGCCAGCAGAGGGGACCGATCTTTTGAGCAGTACTTC.

This clone was detected a few times. The genes are TRBV7-3 and TRBJ2-4; perhaps TRBD2 as D (5 bases). CDR1 and CDR2 (germline): SGHTA, FQGTGA. Trimming pared 2 bases from V and 8 bases from J, leaving 16 bases between. This CDR3 spans 15 amino acids. CDR3 nucleotide sequence: TGTGCCAGCAGCTTAGTCCAAGGGTTGGGAGACATTCAGTACTTC. Its translation: CASSLVQGLGDIQYF. Drawing the rest from reference TRBV7-3 and TRBJ2-4, the complete variable domain is GAGVSQTPSNKVTEKGKYVELRCDPISGHTALYWYRQSLGQGPEFLIYFQGTGAADDSGLPNDRFFAVRPEGSVSTLKIQRTERGDSAVYLCASSLVQGLGDIQYFGAGTRLSVL.

V and J are TRBV7-8 and TRBJ2-5, with TRBD1 as a possible D gene (5 bases). This CDR3 contains 15 residues. Germline CDR1 is SGHVS and CDR2 is FQNEAQ. With 0 bases removed from V and 1 base from J, the gap between germline ends came to 9 bases. The CDR3 region has the DNA TGTGCCAGCAGCTTAGCCCGACAGCTCCAAGAGACCCAGTACTTC. It specifies CASSLARQLQETQYF.

V gene TRBV27 combines with J gene TRBJ2-7; 7 bases map to TRBD2. V was pared by 5 bases and J by 2 bases, with 6 bases of the junction left unmatched. Germline V gene lookup returns CDR1 MNHEY and CDR2 SMNVEV (reference sequence). The CDR3 totals 14 residues. The CDR3 nucleotides are TGTGCCAGCAGTCATACTAGCGCGGCCTACGAGCAGTACTTC. Amino acid sequence: CASSHTSAAYEQYF.

Points on this clone: Other DNA sequences in this sample translate to the same CDR3. The chain is built from TRBV4-3 and TRBJ1-2, with D perhaps TRBD1 (5 bases). V was clipped by 0 bases and J by 4 bases, with 9 bases between them. The CDR3 spans 14 residues. Germline CDR1 and CDR2: LGHNA and YSLEER. The CDR3 spells CASSQEGTGYGYTF. The CDR3 DNA sequence: TGCGCCAGCAGCCAAGAAGGTACAGGCTATGGCTACACCTTC.

This clone was picked up a small number of times. The chain is built from TRBV4-3 and TRBJ2-1, with TRBD2 as a possible D gene (5 bases). Germline V gene lookup returns CDR1 LGHNA and CDR2 YSLEER. The CDR3 spans 16 residues. With 0 bases removed from V and 8 bases from J, the gap between germline ends came to 17 bases. The CDR3 nucleotides read TGCGCCAGCAGCCAAGAGGACTCAAAAACTGGGGATGAGCAGTTCTTC. Its protein product is CASSQEDSKTGDEQFF.

The chain joins TRBV23-1 to TRBJ1-2, with a possible D match to TRBD1 (5 bases). TRBV23-1 is an ORF; its function is uncertain. Trimming removed 4 bases from V and 7 bases from J, with 13 bases in between. CDR3 length equals 13 residues. DNA for the CDR3: TGCGCCAGCAGTCTAAGGGGTCACGGTGGCTACACCTTC. Its translation is CASSLRGHGGYTF.

This rearrangement joins TRBV9 to TRBJ1-2; 9 nucleotides match TRBD1. CDR3 size: 16 residues. V gave up 4 bases and J gave up 1 base; unmatched junction bases: 8. Germline V gives CDR1 SGDLS, CDR2 YYNGEE. DNA for the CDR3: TGTGCCAGCAGCCCGCCGGGACAGGGCATTAACTATGGCTACACCTTC. Translating gives CASSPPGQGINYGYTF.

This chain joins TRBV13 and TRBJ2-7; 12 bases line up with TRBD1. Germline values: CDR1 PRHDT, CDR2 FYEKMQ (reference sequence). The CDR3 has 14 amino acids. The J segment lost 6 bases and the V segment lost 5 bases, leaving 5 bases of the junction unmatched. CDR3 sequence reads: CASSPGQGAGEQYF. The CDR3 bases are TGTGCCAGCAGCCCGGGACAGGGGGCGGGCGAGCAGTACTTC.

The chain links TRBV5-5 to TRBJ2-7; D unresolved. The germline V gene encodes CDR1 SGHKS and CDR2 YYEKEE (reference sequence). The CDR3 runs to 15 residues. The V end was cut by 1 base, the J end by 2 bases, with 13 bases between. The CDR3 sequence is CASSLRGSATYEQYF. The CDR3 DNA reads TGTGCCAGCAGCTTGAGAGGTTCAGCAACCTACGAGCAGTACTTC.

This clone showed up just a few times. The chain links TRBV19 to TRBJ2-1; 12 nucleotides align to TRBD2. CDR3 size: 13 residues. V lost 7 bases and J lost 9; bases outside the gene matches: 4. In germline, CDR1 is LNHDA, CDR2 SQIVND (reference sequence). CDR3 nucleotides: TGTGCCAGTATCGGGGGACTAGCGGGTGAGCAGTTCTTC. Its protein product is CASIGGLAGEQFF.

J is TRBJ1-6 and V is TRBV9, with D possibly being TRBD1 (6 bases). Germline V gene sequence: CDR1 SGDLS, CDR2 YYNGEE. V gave up 4 bases and J gave up 4 bases, with 18 bases separating them. This CDR3 contains 17 residues. In DNA form, the CDR3 reads TGTGCCAGCAGCCCCCAGCCGGGACACCAATATAATTCACCCCTCCACTTT. As protein: CASSPQPGHQYNSPLHF. The entire variable domain, with the rest obtained from reference TRBV9 and TRBJ1-6, is as follows: DSGVTQTPKHLITATGQRVTLRCSPRSGDLSVYWYQQSLDQGLQFLIQYYNGEERAKGNILERFSAQQFPDLHSELNLSSLELGDSALYFCASSPQPGHQYNSPLHFGNGTRLTVT.

The rearrangement joins TRBV29-1 to TRBJ1-2; a possible D gene is TRBD1 (5 bases). V gave up 3 bases and J gave up 2 bases, with 7 bases separating them. This CDR3 is 12 amino acids long. The germline V gene has CDR1 SQVTM and CDR2 ANQGSEA. The CDR3 reads CSVEGENYGYTF. The CDR3 bases are TGCAGCGTTGAGGGGGAGAACTATGGCTACACCTTC. Complete variable domain (other parts from reference TRBV29-1 and TRBJ1-2): SAVISQKPSRDICQRGTSLTIQCQVDSQVTMMFWYRQQPGQSLTLIATANQGSEATYESGFVIDKFPISRPNLTFSTLTVSNMSPEDSSIYLCSVEGENYGYTFGSGTRLTVV.

This clone was counted between two and nine times. The J gene is TRBJ2-7, the V gene TRBV13, with no clear D. This CDR3 is built from 13 residues. V lost 5 bases, J lost 3 bases, and 11 bases lay in between. Germline-derived CDR1 and CDR2 are PRHDT and FYEKMQ (reference sequence). CDR3 residues: CASSPSNDYEQYF. In DNA form, the CDR3 reads TGTGCCAGCAGCCCGAGCAATGACTACGAGCAGTACTTC.

This clone was seen a handful of times. V usage is TRBV30 and J usage is TRBJ2-5; 11 bases line up with TRBD1. The DNA matches TRBJ2-7 better at its end, which makes the J call doubtful. The CDR3 totals 14 residues. The germline V gene has CDR1 GTSNPN and CDR2 SVGIG (reference sequence). CDR3 loop: CAWMHGQGAYEQYF. CDR3 nucleotides: TGTGCCTGGATGCATGGACAGGGGGCGTACGAGCAGTACTTC.

This chain connects TRBV4-1 to TRBJ2-3, with no clear D. Looked up from germline, CDR1 is MGHRA and CDR2 is YSYEKL. The CDR3 totals 16 residues. Trimming removed 6 bases from V and 5 bases from J, with 21 bases in between. This CDR3 is CASRPTRVREKDTQYF. CDR3 nucleotides: TGCGCCAGCAGACCCACCCGAGTGCGCGAAAAAGATACGCAGTATTTT.